The 17 T cell receptor beta chains below come from one sample, sequenced in a study of T cells in lung cancer brain metastases. TCRdb's copy holds only in-frame clones and misses some; the assay was immunoSEQ multiplex PCR. The sample contains 750 to 950 clones, around 83% of which appear only once. The sample was tumor tissue from a brain metastasis. All receptors derive from a man between 65 and 85 years old with non-small cell lung cancer that had spread to the brain.

The V call is TRBV7-3, the J call TRBJ2-1, with 8 bases identical to TRBD1. The CDR3 runs 13 residues. The ends lost 3 bases at V and 16 bases at J; junction bases unmatched: 11. Germline lookup yields CDR1 SGHTA and CDR2 FQGTGA. For the CDR3, the DNA is TGTGCCAGCAGCTTGACCAACCGGGACAGGCAATTCTTC. This codes for CASSLTNRDRQFF.

As to this clone: A much larger clone differs by one base, so this may be a read error. This sample also contains other DNA sequences that code for the same CDR3. This chain uses TRBV13 with TRBJ2-2; the match to TRBD1 covers 8 bases. J gave up 4 bases and V 4 bases, and 5 bases lay outside the gene matches. CDR1 and CDR2 (germline): PRHDT, FYEKMQ (reference sequence). CDR3 length: 15 amino acids. CDR3 protein: CASSSPDRGTGELFF. CDR3 nucleotides: TGTGCCAGCAGCTCTCCCGACAGGGGCACCGGGGAGCTGTTTTTT.

The chain recombines TRBV9 with TRBJ2-3; TRBD2 aligns across 11 bases. The CDR3 loop spans 16 amino acids. V was clipped by 1 base and J by 4 bases; unmatched bases: 5. Per germline, CDR1 SGDLS and CDR2 YYNGEE. CDR3: CASSVISGRAADTQYF. CDR3 in DNA: TGTGCCAGCAGCGTAATTAGCGGGAGGGCTGCAGATACGCAGTATTTT.

The genes are TRBV25-1 and TRBJ2-1; D uncertain. The CDR3 is 12 amino acids. V gave up 8 bases and J gave up 9 bases, with 14 bases separating them. Germline-derived CDR1 and CDR2 are MGHDK and SYGVNS. The CDR3 spells CASRSGKVEQFF. The CDR3 nucleotides are TGTGCCAGCCGCAGTGGGAAGGTTGAGCAGTTCTTC.

This clone was counted a few times. The chain couples TRBV27 to TRBJ2-7, with D possibly being TRBD1 or TRBD2 (5 bases each). The CDR3 runs 13 residues. CDR1 MNHEY and CDR2 SMNVEV come from the germline V gene (reference sequence). The ends were cut back, 7 bases at V and 3 bases at J, with 13 bases in the middle. In DNA form, the CDR3 reads TGTGCCAGCAAGAGGGACGGAGGCTACGAGCAGTACTTC. This gives the protein CASKRDGGYEQYF.

The chain combines TRBV4-3 with TRBJ2-3; tentatively, D is TRBD2 (6 bases). The CDR3 covers 15 residues. V was pared by 0 bases and J by 3 bases, with 10 bases between. Germline V CDR1 and CDR2: LGHNA, YSLEER. The CDR3 coding sequence is TGCGCCAGCAGCCAAGAGAACGGGAGAACAGATACGCAGTATTTT. Its protein product is CASSQENGRTDTQYF.

The chain couples TRBV18 to TRBJ2-5; TRBD1 might be the D (5 bases). V lost 3 bases and J lost 7, with 9 bases in between. Looked up from germline, CDR1 is KGHSH and CDR2 is LQKENI. CDR3 length: 12 amino acids. Written as DNA, the CDR3 is TGTGCCAGCTCACCGACAGTCGGGACCCAGTACTTC. It translates to CASSPTVGTQYF.

The V call is TRBV28, the J call TRBJ2-7; no clear D. This CDR3 region has 12 residues. Trimming stripped 5 bases from V and 1 base from J, with 6 bases between. CDR1 is MDHEN and CDR2 is SYDVKM in the germline V gene. CDR3 sequence reads: CASSPSSYEQYF. CDR3 DNA sequence: TGTGCCAGCAGTCCTTCGTCCTACGAGCAGTACTTC. The whole variable domain, filled in from reference TRBV28 and TRBJ2-7, reads DVKVTQSSRYLVKRTGEKVFLECVQDMDHENMFWYRQDPGLGLRLIYFSYDVKMKEKGDIPEGYSVSREKKERFSLILESASTNQTSMYLCASSPSSYEQYFGPGTRLTVT.

The J gene is TRBJ1-1, the V gene TRBV4-2, with a tentative D call TRBD1 (6 bases). In germline, CDR1 is LGHNA, CDR2 YNFKEQ. V was cut by 1 base and J by 1 base, with 7 bases left in between. The CDR3 loop spans 14 amino acids. The CDR3 DNA reads as TGTGCCAGCAGCCAAGGGGGGGCGAACACTGAAGCTTTCTTT. Translation gives CASSQGGANTEAFF.

The V and J genes are TRBV7-9 and TRBJ1-1, with D unresolved. Between the trimmed V and J ends, which lost 5 bases and 0 bases, there was a span of 13 bases. CDR1 is SEHNR, CDR2 FQNEAQ, per germline (reference sequence). CDR3 length: 15 residues. The CDR3 reads CASSPPGTMNTEAFF. CDR3 DNA sequence: TGTGCCAGCAGCCCGCCAGGTACGATGAACACTGAAGCTTTCTTT.

V and J are TRBV5-1 and TRBJ2-2; TRBD2 is a possible D gene (5 bases). Germline CDR1 SGHRS, CDR2 YFSETQ. V was cut by 1 base and J by 1 base, with 8 bases left in between. The CDR3 sequence is 15 residues long. CDR3 sequence reads: CASSLRSGNTGELFF. DNA of the CDR3: TGCGCCAGCAGCTTGAGGAGCGGGAACACCGGGGAGCTGTTTTTT.

V usage is TRBV6-6 and J usage is TRBJ2-3; D remains unclear. The CDR3 spans 13 residues. Trimming took off 2 bases at V and 5 bases at J, with 8 bases between the two ends. Germline V gene data show CDR1 as MNHNY and CDR2 as SVGAGI (reference sequence). This chain's CDR3 is CASSYPDGDTQYF. The CDR3 DNA is TGTGCCAGCAGTTACCCAGATGGAGATACGCAGTATTTT.

In this sample, this clone turned up a few times. V gene TRBV19 combines with J gene TRBJ2-1, with no clear D. The CDR3 contains 13 residues. The V gene lost 3 bases and the J gene lost 11 bases, with 14 bases spanning the gap. Per germline, CDR1 LNHDA and CDR2 SQIVND (reference sequence). This chain's CDR3 is CASSIPTPGQQFF. DNA for the CDR3: TGTGCCAGTAGTATTCCGACTCCGGGTCAGCAGTTCTTC.

This clone was picked up one time. The chain couples TRBV21-1 to TRBJ2-7. TRBV21-1 has pseudogene status. The CDR3 totals 10 residues. The CDR3 bases are TGTGCCAGGGGTTTTTACGAGCAGTACGTC. Its protein is CARGFYEQYV.

This clone was counted a few times. This sequence joins TRBV4-2 and TRBJ1-5; TRBD1 agrees at 7 bases. Germline V lookup: CDR1 LGHNA, CDR2 YNFKEQ. Germline trimming cut 1 base from V and 7 bases from J; bases unmatched to any gene: 7. CDR3 length equals 15 residues. CDR3 protein: CASSQVNQGEQPQHF. DNA for the CDR3: TGTGCCAGCAGCCAAGTAAATCAGGGGGAGCAGCCCCAGCATTTT.

Points on this clone: The junction and the germline gene differ at one end; a read error may be behind it. V and J are TRBV7-9 and TRBJ2-1; TRBD2 matches 14 bases. Per germline, CDR1 SEHNR and CDR2 FQNEAQ (reference sequence). The CDR3 is 18 residues long. The CDR3, as DNA: TGTGTCAGCAGCTTAGTGTATTGGGGACTAGCGGGAGACAATGAGCAGTTCTTC. Its protein is CVSSLVYWGLAGDNEQFF.

The chain employs TRBV28 and TRBJ2-7; the D call may be TRBD1 or TRBD2 (5 bases each). CDR1 MDHEN and CDR2 SYDVKM come from the germline V gene. This CDR3 spans 13 amino acids. V shed 5 bases and J shed 3 bases, with 11 bases lying between them. The CDR3 protein is CASSPGANYEQYF. CDR3 nucleotide sequence: TGTGCCAGCAGTCCCGGGGCTAACTACGAGCAGTACTTC. The full variable domain, completed using reference TRBV28 and TRBJ2-7, is DVKVTQSSRYLVKRTGEKVFLECVQDMDHENMFWYRQDPGLGLRLIYFSYDVKMKEKGDIPEGYSVSREKKERFSLILESASTNQTSMYLCASSPGANYEQYFGPGTRLTVT.